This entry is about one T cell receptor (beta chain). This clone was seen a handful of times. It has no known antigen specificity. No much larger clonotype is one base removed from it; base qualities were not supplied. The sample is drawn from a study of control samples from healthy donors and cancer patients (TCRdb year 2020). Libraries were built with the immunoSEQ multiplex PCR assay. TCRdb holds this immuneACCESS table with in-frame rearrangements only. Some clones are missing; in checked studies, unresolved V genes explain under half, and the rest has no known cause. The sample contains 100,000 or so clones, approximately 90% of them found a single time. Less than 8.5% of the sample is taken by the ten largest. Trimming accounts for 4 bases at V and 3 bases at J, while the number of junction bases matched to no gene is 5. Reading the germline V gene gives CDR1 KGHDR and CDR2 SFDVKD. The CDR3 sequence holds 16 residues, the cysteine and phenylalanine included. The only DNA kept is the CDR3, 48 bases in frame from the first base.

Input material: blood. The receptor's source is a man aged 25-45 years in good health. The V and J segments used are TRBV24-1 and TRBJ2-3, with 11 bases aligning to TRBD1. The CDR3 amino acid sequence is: CATSDDGQGATDTQYF. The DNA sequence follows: TGTGCCACCAGTGACGACGGACAGGGGGCTACAGATACGCAGTATTTT.